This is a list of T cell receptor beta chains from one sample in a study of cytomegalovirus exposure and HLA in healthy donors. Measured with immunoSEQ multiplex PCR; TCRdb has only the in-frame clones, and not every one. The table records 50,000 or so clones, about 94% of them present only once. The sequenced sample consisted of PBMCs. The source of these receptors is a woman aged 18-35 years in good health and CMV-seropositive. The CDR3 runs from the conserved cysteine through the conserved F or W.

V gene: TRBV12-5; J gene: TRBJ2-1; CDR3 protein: CASGVDSSYNEQFF
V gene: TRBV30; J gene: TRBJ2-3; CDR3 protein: CAWGGRREREGPWTDTQYF
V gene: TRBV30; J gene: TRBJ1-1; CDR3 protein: CAWSVTGGNSAFF
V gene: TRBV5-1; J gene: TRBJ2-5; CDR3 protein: CASSLVGVGETQYF
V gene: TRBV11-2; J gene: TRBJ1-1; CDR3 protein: CASSLDPRANEAFF
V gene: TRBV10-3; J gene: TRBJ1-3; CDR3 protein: CAISESTSAGNTIYF
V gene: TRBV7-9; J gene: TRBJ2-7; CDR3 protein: CASSSIDGQGAYEQYF
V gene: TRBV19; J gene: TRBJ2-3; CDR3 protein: CASSFSGTGPTDTQYF
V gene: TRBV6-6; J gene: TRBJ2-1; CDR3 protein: CASSPGSSYNEQFF
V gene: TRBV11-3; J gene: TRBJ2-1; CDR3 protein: CASSFGTPSSYNEQFF
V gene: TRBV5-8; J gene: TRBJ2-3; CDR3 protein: CASSLGGSGSWLDTQYF
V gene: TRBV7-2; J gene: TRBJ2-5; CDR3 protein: CASSPRTSEQETQYF
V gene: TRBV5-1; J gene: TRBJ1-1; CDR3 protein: CASSLARGNTEAFF
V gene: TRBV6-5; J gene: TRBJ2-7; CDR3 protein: CASSYSPDSPYEQYF
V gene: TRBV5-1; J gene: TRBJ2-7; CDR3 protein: CASRESGGAAYEQYF
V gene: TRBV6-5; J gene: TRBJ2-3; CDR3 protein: CASSLAGGYDTQYF
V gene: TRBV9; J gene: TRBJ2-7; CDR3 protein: CASSASGQLSYEQYF
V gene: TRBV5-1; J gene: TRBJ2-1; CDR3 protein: CASRQSRTGPNEQFF
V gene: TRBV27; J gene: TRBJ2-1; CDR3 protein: CASSFLGGTLYNEQFF
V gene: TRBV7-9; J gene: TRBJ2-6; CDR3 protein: CASSLQEANVLTF